This entry describes one T cell receptor beta chain. The antigen remains unidentified. This CDR3 comprises 14 residues. Germline-derived CDR1 and CDR2 are ENHRY and SYGVKD. V was shortened by 3 bases and J by 7 bases, with 13 bases between the two germline ends. From the 5' RACE reads, TCRdb called clonotypes with MiXCR, one entry per CDR3 protein. The sample has about 160,000 distinct CDR3 sequences; 31% are singletons. This entry comes from a study of T-cell memory formation after mild COVID-19. General study results and limits: Day 15 to 85 contractors were CD4/CD8 balanced; later expanders leaned CD4+. The main location of contracting CD4+ clones was CM and EM, and that of contracting CD8+ clones was EMRA.

The clonotype was recovered from an adult woman who had mild COVID-19 (a few samples of this study predate the infection). Cell type and time point are not known. This sequence joins TRBV10-3 and TRBJ2-1; D is perhaps TRBD1 (6 bases). What was sequenced was PBMCs or a T cell subset sorted from them (not recorded which). The CDR3 sequence is CAISETTRGNEQFF. In nucleotides, the CDR3 is TGTGCCATCAGTGAAACAACGAGGGGGAATGAGCAGTTCTTC.